This TCR beta chain is drawn from a study of T cell responses to AZD1222 COVID-19 vaccine. Sequencing was performed with immunoSEQ multiplex PCR; in TCRdb, only in-frame clones are kept and a portion is missing. The sample records roughly 100,000 clones, roughly 90% being singletons. This CDR3 spans 13 amino acids. Deletions cut 9 bases from V and 2 bases from J, with 14 bases between. This clonotype originated in an adult in good health. The chain couples TRBV6-7 to TRBJ2-7, with D possibly being TRBD1 or TRBD2 (5 bases each). TRBV6-7 is annotated as an ORF whose role is uncertain. The specimen was peripheral blood, collected on day 0 of AZD1222 vaccination. The DNA for the CDR3 is TGTGCCAGGAAACGGGGCTTCACCTACGAGCAGTACTTC. Amino acid sequence: CARKRGFTYEQYF.